Sequencing of this T cell receptor (beta chain) was carried out in a study of T cell clonotyping in hematopoietic cell transplantation. Sequencing used immunoSEQ multiplex PCR; TCRdb keeps in-frame clones, though not all of them. The sample contains 13,000 to 15,000 clones, about nine tenths of which appear only once. Per the germline V gene, CDR1 is MGHRA and CDR2 is YSYEKL. The V end lost 5 bases, the J end lost 1 base, and 27 bases lay between the germline ends. The CDR3 spans 19 residues. Samples: about 28 days before transplant, then days 30, 100 and 180 after. Study-level points and caveats: Pathologically expanded recipient clonotypes increased progressively from day 30 to day 180 as diversity fell. At the given depth, recipient repertoires were over 95% de novo clonotypes.

This clone came up once. The antigen is undetermined. This TCR came from a male patient in his fifties or sixties who had an allogeneic stem cell transplant from an unrelated donor, so T cells may come from the graft donor. Some clones in this sample may be carry-over from other donors' samples. The sample was PBMCs, taken 100 days after allogeneic stem cell transplant. The chain links TRBV4-1 to TRBJ2-7; a possible D gene is TRBD2 (5 bases). The CDR3 loop reads CASSYNARTVGTGSYEQYF. CDR3 in DNA: TGCGCCAGCAGCTACAACGCAAGAACAGTCGGTACGGGATCCTACGAGCAGTACTTC.